One and the same sample provided the 21 T cell receptor beta chains below, sequenced in a study of T cells in Graves' hyperthyroidism and ophthalmopathy. TCR beta CDR3 sequences were amplified from RNA transcripts. TCR CDR3 underwent first-round RT-PCR with the HTBI primer set. Using its own MiXCR run on the multiplex PCR reads, TCRdb lists one record per CDR3 protein. The sample shows 690,000 or so distinct CDR3 sequences, 18% of them seen only once. Material: blood. The source is a woman aged 45-65 years with Graves' hyperthyroidism that later progressed to Graves' ophthalmopathy.

This clonotype was counted many times. CDR3: CASSHRLAGGADTQYF. The DNA for the CDR3 is TGTGCCAGCAGCCACCGTCTAGCGGGGGGGGCAGATACGCAGTATTTT. The V gene is TRBV3-1, the J gene TRBJ2-3, with 12 bases identical to TRBD2. Germline CDR1 is LGHDT and CDR2 is YNNKEL (reference sequence). J was trimmed by 4 bases and V by 3 bases; bases with no gene match: 5. This CDR3 contains 16 residues.

In this sample, this clonotype turned up many times. This chain uses TRBV11-2 with TRBJ1-1; D is ambiguous. The V end lost 0 bases, the J end lost 7 bases, and 3 bases lay between the germline ends. Germline V gene data show CDR1 as SGHAT and CDR2 as FQNNGV. The CDR3 totals 11 residues. The CDR3 coding sequence is TGTGCCAGCAGCTTAGAGTATGAAGCTTTCTTT. Protein product: CASSLEYEAFF.

This clonotype was detected ten times or more. The V call is TRBV5-1, the J call TRBJ2-1; 9 nucleotides agree with TRBD1. Germline CDR1 reads SGHRS; CDR2 reads YFSETQ. V lost 4 bases, J lost 4 bases, and 6 bases stayed unmatched. CDR3 length equals 15 residues. The CDR3 here is CASSGGQGIYNEQFF. CDR3 nucleotides: TGCGCCAGCAGCGGGGGACAGGGAATTTACAATGAGCAGTTCTTC.

This clonotype turned up a few times. This CDR3 is CASSNDRRPYEQYF. CDR3 coding DNA: TGCGCCAGCAGTAATGACAGGCGACCCTACGAGCAGTACTTC. This chain joins TRBV10-1 and TRBJ2-7, with a tentative D call TRBD1 (6 bases). This CDR3 spans 14 amino acids. With 5 bases removed from V and 2 bases from J, the gap between germline ends came to 13 bases. Germline V CDR1 and CDR2: WNHNN, SYGVQD (reference sequence).

This chain connects TRBV13 to TRBJ2-3; 8 bases line up with TRBD2. The germline V gene has CDR1 PRHDT and CDR2 FYEKMQ (reference sequence). V trimming: 2 bases; J trimming: 2 bases; junction bases outside the gene matches: 12. This CDR3 comprises 18 residues. The CDR3: CASSLPDALAGNTDTQYF. The CDR3 nucleotides read TGTGCCAGCAGCTTACCAGATGCCTTAGCGGGGAACACAGATACGCAGTATTTT.

The table lists this clonotype with a few counts. Here the CDR3 reads CASSFRGTPAHQPQHF. CDR3 nucleotide sequence: TGTGCCAGCAGTTTCAGGGGCACACCGGCCCATCAGCCCCAGCATTTT. The chain links TRBV27 to TRBJ1-5; possibly TRBD1 for D (6 bases). This CDR3 has 16 amino acids. Germline loops: CDR1 MNHEY, CDR2 SMNVEV (reference sequence). The V end lost 3 bases, the J end lost 5 bases, and 17 bases lay between the germline ends.

This clonotype was seen at least ten times. CDR3: CASSLNSVNTGELFF. The CDR3 DNA sequence: TGTGCCAGCAGCTTAAATTCGGTGAACACCGGGGAGCTGTTTTTT. V usage is TRBV7-2 and J usage is TRBJ2-2; D ambiguous. Trimming removed 2 bases at V and 1 base at J, with 8 bases between. Germline V gene data show CDR1 as SGHTA and CDR2 as FQGNSA. There are 15 residues in the CDR3.

This chain joins TRBV12-3 or TRBV12-4 and TRBJ1-1; 8 bases align to TRBD1. The V segment lost 7 bases and the J segment 2 bases; nucleotides outside the gene matches: 6. This CDR3 has 14 residues. This CDR3 is CASTTGQGNTEAFF. The CDR3 DNA follows: TGTGCCAGCACTACCGGACAGGGCAACACTGAAGCTTTCTTT.

V gene TRBV6-1 combines with J gene TRBJ1-1; D gene uncertain. The length of the CDR3 is 13 residues. V was clipped by 7 bases and J by 0 bases, with 9 bases between them. CDR1 and CDR2 (germline): MNHNS, SASEGT. The CDR3 sequence: CASNGPLNTEAFF. The CDR3 bases are TGTGCCAGCAACGGACCGCTGAACACTGAAGCTTTCTTT.

V is TRBV30 and J is TRBJ2-2; D is ambiguous. The V end lost 0 bases, the J end lost 4 bases, and 6 bases lay between the germline ends. The germline CDR1 and CDR2 sequences are GTSNPN and SVGIG (reference sequence). The CDR3 extends over 13 amino acids. CDR3 sequence: CAWSVVSTGELFF. CDR3 nucleotides: TGTGCCTGGAGTGTCGTTTCCACCGGGGAGCTGTTTTTT. Full variable domain (outside the CDR3, taken from reference TRBV30 and TRBJ2-2): SQTIHQWPATLVQPVGSPLSLECTVEGTSNPNLYWYRQAAGRGLQLLFYSVGIGQISSEVPQNLSASRPQDRQFILSSKKLLLSDSGFYLCAWSVVSTGELFFGEGSRLTVL.

In its sample, this clonotype was seen many times. The rearrangement joins TRBV6-1 to TRBJ2-1, with a weak D call TRBD2 (5 bases). The CDR3 runs 12 residues. CDR1 and CDR2 from the germline V gene are MNHNS and SASEGT. Between the trimmed V and J ends, which lost 8 bases and 7 bases, there was a span of 12 bases. The chain's CDR3 is CASSPTGNEQFF. The CDR3, as DNA: TGTGCCAGCTCACCTACGGGGAATGAGCAGTTCTTC.

This clonotype appeared once. This sequence may be a read error, since a much larger clone differs from it by one base. This rearrangement joins TRBV3-1 to TRBJ2-7; D is unclear. There are 13 residues in the CDR3. V was shortened by 4 bases and J by 6 bases, with 13 bases between the two germline ends. Germline V gene lookup returns CDR1 LGHDT and CDR2 YNNKEL (reference sequence). The CDR3 spells CASSLAPVREQYF. The CDR3 bases are TGTGCCAGCAGCCTGGCCCCGGTTCGCGAGCAGTACTTC.

This clonotype was detected only a few times. The chain employs TRBV4-1 and TRBJ2-5, with 8 bases that match TRBD2. The CDR3 is 18 amino acids. The germline CDR1 and CDR2 sequences are MGHRA and YSYEKL. Losses at the gene ends were 4 bases for V and 4 bases for J; bases not matched to a gene: 17. CDR3 nucleotide sequence: TGCGCCAGCAGCCCGCGCCCCCACAGCGGGGGCACGTCAGAGACCCAGTACTTC. It encodes CASSPRPHSGGTSETQYF.

This clonotype was seen a few times. The chain carries TRBV4-2 and TRBJ2-3, with D unclear. Germline CDR1 is LGHNA and CDR2 is YNFKEQ. V lost 1 base to trimming and J lost 2 bases, with 10 bases between them. The CDR3 covers 15 residues. This CDR3 reads CASSQGMDLTDTQYF. The CDR3 region has the DNA TGTGCCAGCAGCCAAGGGATGGACCTCACAGATACGCAGTATTTT.

The rearrangement joins TRBV6-5 to TRBJ1-2; D gene unclear. The ends were cut back, 0 bases at V and 8 bases at J, with 16 bases in the middle. This CDR3 region has 15 residues. Germline-derived CDR1 and CDR2 are MNHEY and SVGAGI. The CDR3 loop reads CASSYSRSGLGGYTF. The CDR3 DNA reads as TGTGCCAGCAGTTACTCGAGGTCAGGTCTGGGCGGCTACACCTTC.

This clonotype came up many times. This chain links TRBV5-4 with TRBJ2-5; TRBD2 might be the D (5 bases). Between the trimmed V and J ends, which lost 0 bases and 4 bases, there was a span of 13 bases. The germline gives CDR1 SGHNT, CDR2 YYREEE (reference sequence). This CDR3 is built from 15 residues. CDR3 sequence (DNA): TGTGCCAGCAGCTTGGAAGGGATTGAGGGAGAGACCCAGTACTTC. This sequence encodes CASSLEGIEGETQYF.

This chain joins TRBV6-1 and TRBJ1-2; perhaps TRBD1 as D (6 bases). Trimming pared 8 bases from V and 7 bases from J, leaving 20 bases between. The CDR3 spans 14 residues. Germline V gene lookup returns CDR1 MNHNS and CDR2 SASEGT. In DNA form, the CDR3 reads TGTGCCAGCCGCCGCACAGGGAGGGGCGCTGGCTACACCTTC. Protein product: CASRRTGRGAGYTF.

This clonotype occurred many times. The chain couples TRBV20-1 to TRBJ1-2; unclear D gene. Germline-derived CDR1 and CDR2 are DFQATT and SNEGSKA (reference sequence). Trimming removed 0 bases from V and 5 bases from J, with 25 bases in between. The CDR3 length is 18 residues. The CDR3 loop reads CSARDAGQPRASGYGYTF. The CDR3 region has the DNA TGCAGTGCTAGAGATGCGGGCCAGCCAAGAGCCTCTGGGTATGGCTACACCTTC.

This clonotype was observed a few times. The chain carries TRBV20-1 and TRBJ2-2; D is undetermined. The CDR3 spans 13 residues. Per the germline V gene, CDR1 is DFQATT and CDR2 is SNEGSKA (reference sequence). Trimming pared 1 base from V and 2 bases from J, leaving 5 bases between. The CDR3 here is CSARGGNTGELFF. The CDR3 DNA sequence: TGCAGTGCTAGAGGGGGAAACACCGGGGAGCTGTTTTTT.

This clonotype was counted a single time. The rearrangement uses TRBV20-1 and TRBJ1-2; D not resolved. The germline V gene has CDR1 DFQATT and CDR2 SNEGSKA (reference sequence). V was clipped by 3 bases and J by 6 bases, with 8 bases between them. The CDR3 sequence is 11 residues long. As DNA, the CDR3 is TGCAGTGCTAGGACGGCGGATGGCTACACCTTC. It encodes CSARTADGYTF.

In the case of this clonotype: One junction end disagrees with the germline gene, perhaps due to a read error. The CDR3 is CASSLGLASYGQYF. CDR3 nucleotides: TGTGCCAGCAGTCTGGGACTAGCGTCCTACGGGCAGTACTTC. The rearrangement links TRBV12-3 or TRBV12-4 to TRBJ2-7; 10 bases fit TRBD2. The CDR3 length is 14 residues.